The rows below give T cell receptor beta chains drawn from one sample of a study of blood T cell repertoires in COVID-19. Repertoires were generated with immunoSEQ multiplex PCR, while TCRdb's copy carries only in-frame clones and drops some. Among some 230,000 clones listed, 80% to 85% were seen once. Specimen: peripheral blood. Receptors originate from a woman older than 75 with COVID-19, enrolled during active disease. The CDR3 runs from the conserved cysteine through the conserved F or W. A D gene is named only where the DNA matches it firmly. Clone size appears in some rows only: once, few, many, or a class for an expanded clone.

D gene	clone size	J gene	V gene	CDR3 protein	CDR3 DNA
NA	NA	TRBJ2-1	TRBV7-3	CASSYMALNEQFF	TGTGCCAGCAGCTACATGGCCCTCAATGAGCAGTTCTTC
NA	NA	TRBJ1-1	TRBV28	CASKKRDINTEAFF	TGTGCCAGCAAAAAACGGGATATTAACACTGAAGCTTTCTTT
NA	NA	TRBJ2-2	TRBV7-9	CASSRRGLAGELFF	TGTGCCAGCAGCCGCAGGGGTTTAGCCGGGGAGCTGTTTTTT
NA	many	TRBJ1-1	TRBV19	CASSITPTGTEAFF	TGTGCCAGTAGTATTACCCCGACGGGCACTGAAGCTTTCTTT
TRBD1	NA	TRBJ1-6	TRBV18	CASSPRGQARETLHF	TGTGCCAGCTCACCACGGGGACAGGCACGCGAGACCCTCCACTTT
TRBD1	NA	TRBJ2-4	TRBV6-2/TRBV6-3	CASSQGGYRGRNHIQYF	TGTGCCAGCAGTCAGGGAGGGTACAGGGGGCGGAATCACATTCAGTACTTC
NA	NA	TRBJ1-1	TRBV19	CASRTVMNTEAFF	TGTGCCAGTAGGACAGTCATGAACACTGAAGCTTTCTTT
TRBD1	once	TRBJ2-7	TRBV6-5	CASGPDRGYEQYF	TGTGCCAGCGGACCCGACAGGGGCTACGAGCAGTACTTC
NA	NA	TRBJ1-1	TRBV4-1	CASSQDNLVDTEAFF	TGCGCCAGCAGCCAAGATAACTTGGTGGACACTGAAGCTTTCTTT
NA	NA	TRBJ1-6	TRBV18	CASSPPGGVYNSPLHF	TGTGCCAGCTCCCCCCCCGGGGGGGTCTATAATTCACCCCTCCACTTT
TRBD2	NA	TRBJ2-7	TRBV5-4	CASSLIGGGSSVQYF	TGTGCCAGCAGCCTAATAGGCGGCGGGAGTTCAGTGCAGTACTTC